Listed here are 29 T cell receptor beta chains from one sample, sequenced in a study of regulatory T cells in long-lasting Graves disease. Time point denoted: newly diagnosed GD, antithyroid drugs for less than 3 months. With RNA extracted from PBMCs as input, the TCR library was made. The TCR beta library used iRepertoire HTBI primers with Arm-PCR amplification of CDR3. MiXCR, applied by TCRdb to the multiplex PCR reads, yields one record per CDR3 protein. This repertoire shows some 460,000 distinct CDR3 sequences, 15% to 20% found once; its top ten account for 10% to 15%. The data also belong to a second study, concerning T cells in Graves' hyperthyroidism and ophthalmopathy.

Specimen: peripheral blood mononuclear cells (PBMCs), collected at new diagnosis, from a patient treated with antithyroid drugs. The origin of the receptors is a man aged 35 to 55 with Graves disease.

The chain combines TRBV28 with TRBJ2-7; perhaps TRBD1 as D (6 bases). V was pared by 4 bases and J by 0 bases, with 13 bases between. The CDR3 sequence is 15 residues long. CDR1 is MDHEN and CDR2 is SYDVKM in the germline V gene. In nucleotides, the CDR3 is TGTGCCAGCAGTTCCGCCGACAGGTCCTCCTACGAGCAGTACTTC. It encodes CASSSADRSSYEQYF.

This clonotype was observed at least ten times. The chain is built from TRBV5-1 and TRBJ2-3; no definite D call. CDR3 size: 14 residues. The V gene's germline CDR1 is SGHRS and CDR2 YFSETQ. Deletions cut 2 bases from V and 6 bases from J, with 13 bases between. CDR3 region: CASSLQRPPDTQYF. The DNA of the CDR3 is TGCGCCAGCAGCTTACAACGACCCCCCGATACGCAGTATTTT.

This clonotype was counted ten times or more. The V gene is TRBV11-2, the J gene TRBJ1-1; tentative D call: TRBD1 (5 bases). Germline V gives CDR1 SGHAT, CDR2 FQNNGV. The CDR3 has 14 amino acids. V dropped 3 bases and J dropped 2 bases, with 10 bases sitting between them. CDR3 sequence (DNA): TGTGCCAGCAGCTTTGCAGGGTTAAACACTGAAGCTTTCTTT. It encodes CASSFAGLNTEAFF.

This clonotype was recorded a few times. Since a much larger clone is just one base distant, this may be a read error. The chain employs TRBV20-1 and TRBJ1-2; 8 nucleotides line up with TRBD1. There are 15 residues in the CDR3. CDR1 and CDR2 (germline): DFQATT, SNEGSKA (reference sequence). The CDR3, as DNA: TGCAATGCTAGAGAAGGGATCGACAGGGGACACGGCTACACCTTC. Its translation: CNAREGIDRGHGYTF.

Ten or more counts support this clonotype. V and J are TRBV11-3 and TRBJ2-5; 8 bases line up with TRBD2. With V trimmed by 1 base and J by 4 bases, 8 bases remained unmatched. Germline V gene sequence: CDR1 SGHNT, CDR2 YENEEA. CDR3 length equals 16 residues. The chain's CDR3 is CASSLGTAGEVETQYF. CDR3 nucleotide sequence: TGTGCCAGCAGCTTAGGAACAGCGGGAGAGGTAGAGACCCAGTACTTC.

This clonotype has just a few counts. The chain uses TRBV12-3 or TRBV12-4 and TRBJ2-4, with 7 bases identical to TRBD1. The CDR3 has 16 amino acids. J lost 0 bases, V lost 4 bases, and 6 bases had no gene match. CDR3 residues: CASSSQTGLAKNIQYF. CDR3 DNA sequence: TGTGCCAGCAGTTCTCAGACAGGGTTAGCCAAAAACATTCAGTACTTC.

This clonotype was counted many times. V usage is TRBV3-1 and J usage is TRBJ1-1; no clear D. With 0 bases removed from V and 0 bases from J, the gap between germline ends came to 8 bases. Germline lookup yields CDR1 LGHDT and CDR2 YNNKEL (reference sequence). This CDR3 region has 15 residues. CDR3 amino acids: CASSQDVGLNTEAFF. CDR3 sequence (DNA): TGTGCCAGCAGCCAAGATGTAGGGCTGAACACTGAAGCTTTCTTT.

This clonotype came up many times. The rearrangement uses TRBV5-1 and TRBJ2-1; TRBD2 aligns across 14 bases. V shed 2 bases, J shed 7 bases, and the junction held 11 bases outside the gene matches. The CDR3 is 18 residues long. CDR1 and CDR2 from the germline V gene are SGHRS and YFSETQ. CDR3 bases: TGCGCCAGCAGCTTCGGCATCCCCGGGACTAGCGGGAGAAATGAGCAGTTCTTC. Translating it yields CASSFGIPGTSGRNEQFF. The variable domain in full, completed from reference TRBV5-1 and TRBJ2-1, reads KAGVTQTPRYLIKTRGQQVTLSCSPISGHRSVSWYQQTPGQGLQFLFEYFSETQRNKGNFPGRFSGRQFSNSRSEMNVSTLELGDSALYLCASSFGIPGTSGRNEQFFGPGTRLTVL.

This clonotype was counted at least ten times. This chain joins TRBV2 and TRBJ2-2; TRBD1 matches at 9 bases. With V trimmed by 7 bases and J by 5 bases, 8 bases remained unmatched. The CDR3 sequence is 15 residues long. Germline CDR1 and CDR2: SNHLY and FYNNEI. The chain's CDR3 is CASILRQGGTGELFF. DNA of the CDR3: TGTGCCAGCATCCTTCGACAGGGGGGGACCGGGGAGCTGTTTTTT.

This clonotype occurred many times. V and J are TRBV2 and TRBJ2-7; unclear D gene. Trimming cost V 8 bases and J 5 bases, with 7 bases left between them. The CDR3 runs 10 residues. Germline values: CDR1 SNHLY, CDR2 FYNNEI. The chain's CDR3 is CASALDEQYF. In DNA, the CDR3 is TGTGCCAGCGCACTCGACGAGCAGTACTTC.

This clonotype was picked up many times. The chain recombines TRBV7-9 with TRBJ2-1; TRBD2 matches 10 bases. Germline V gene lookup returns CDR1 SEHNR and CDR2 FQNEAQ (reference sequence). CDR3 size: 16 residues. After removal of 5 bases from V and 6 bases from J, the junction contained 10 bases not matched to a gene. The DNA for the CDR3 is TGTGCCAGCAGCAGAGCGGGAGGGAACGTACGCAATGAGCAGTTCTTC. Translating gives CASSRAGGNVRNEQFF.

This clonotype was found once. The rearrangement uses TRBV7-9 and TRBJ2-7, with D possibly matching TRBD1 (6 bases). The V end lost 11 bases, the J end lost 4 bases, and 15 bases lay between the germline ends. CDR1 is SEHNR and CDR2 is FQNEAQ in the germline V gene (reference sequence). The length of the CDR3 is 12 residues. CDR3 coding DNA: TGTGCCGTGGTACCGAGGGGGTACGAGCAGTACTTC. It yields the protein CAVVPRGYEQYF.

This clonotype came up many times. Written as DNA, the CDR3 is TGTGCCAGCAGCTTAGGGGACGGCACCTATGGCTACACCTTC. Its protein is CASSLGDGTYGYTF. The genes are TRBV7-6 and TRBJ1-2; weak D call: TRBD1 (5 bases). Germline loops: CDR1 SGHVS, CDR2 FNYEAQ. V was trimmed by 1 base and J by 4 bases, leaving 10 bases between them. This CDR3 is built from 14 residues.

This clonotype showed up just a few times. The rearrangement joins TRBV7-9 to TRBJ2-6; D remains ambiguous. CDR1 SEHNR and CDR2 FQNEAQ come from the germline V gene (reference sequence). V lost 5 bases to trimming and J lost 1 base, with 12 bases between them. The CDR3 runs 16 residues. Here the CDR3 reads CASSRFVESGANVLTF. The CDR3 region has the DNA TGTGCCAGCAGCCGTTTTGTGGAATCTGGGGCCAACGTCCTGACTTTC.

The J gene is TRBJ2-1, the V gene TRBV5-1; D may be TRBD1 (5 bases). Looked up from germline, CDR1 is SGHRS and CDR2 is YFSETQ. The V gene lost 4 bases and the J gene lost 5 bases, with 16 bases spanning the gap. There are 15 residues in the CDR3. CDR3 loop: CASSESLDSDNEQFF. DNA of the CDR3: TGCGCCAGCAGCGAATCGTTAGACAGCGACAATGAGCAGTTCTTC.

At least ten counts were recorded for this clonotype. The chain couples TRBV5-1 to TRBJ2-7, with 7 positions matching TRBD1. With 0 bases clipped from V and 0 bases from J, the junction kept 3 bases outside the gene matches. Germline CDR1 reads SGHRS; CDR2 reads YFSETQ. The length of the CDR3 is 15 residues. The CDR3 nucleotides read TGCGCCAGCAGCTTGGGACAGGGACCCTCCTACGAGCAGTACTTC. Protein product: CASSLGQGPSYEQYF.

This clonotype has at least ten counts. V gene TRBV25-1 combines with J gene TRBJ2-3; 10 bases map to TRBD2. The CDR3 covers 16 residues. J gave up 0 bases and V 6 bases, and 6 bases lay outside the gene matches. Germline V gene data show CDR1 as MGHDK and CDR2 as SYGVNS. For the CDR3, the DNA is TGTGCCAGCAGCTGGACTAGCGGATCTAGCACAGATACGCAGTATTTT. Its protein product is CASSWTSGSSTDTQYF.

Ten or more counts support this clonotype. This sequence joins TRBV28 and TRBJ2-7; no firm D call. CDR1 is MDHEN and CDR2 is SYDVKM in the germline V gene. The V and J ends lost 8 bases and 5 bases respectively, with 16 bases between them. This CDR3 has 13 residues. The CDR3 is CASRFGLGDEQYF. The CDR3 region has the DNA TGTGCCAGCCGCTTCGGCCTCGGCGACGAGCAGTACTTC.

This clonotype was seen many times. The CDR3 DNA follows: TGCGCCAGCAGCCCCTGGGGCGGGAGAGACAGCTCCTACAATGAGCAGTTCTTC. Its translation: CASSPWGGRDSSYNEQFF. The chain joins TRBV5-1 to TRBJ2-1; 7 positions match TRBD2. Looked up from germline, CDR1 is SGHRS and CDR2 is YFSETQ. This CDR3 is 18 amino acids long. V shed 4 bases and J 0 bases; nucleotides not matched to a gene: 13. Filled out from reference TRBV5-1 and TRBJ2-1, the complete variable domain reads KAGVTQTPRYLIKTRGQQVTLSCSPISGHRSVSWYQQTPGQGLQFLFEYFSETQRNKGNFPGRFSGRQFSNSRSEMNVSTLELGDSALYLCASSPWGGRDSSYNEQFFGPGTRLTVL.

This clonotype has only a few counts. J is TRBJ2-7 and V is TRBV6-1, with D possibly TRBD1 on 5 matching bases. Trimming left V 4 bases short and J 0 bases short, with 13 bases between. This CDR3 has 15 residues. Per the germline V gene, CDR1 is MNHNS and CDR2 is SASEGT. This CDR3 is CASSGDRSLSYEQYF. The DNA for the CDR3 is TGTGCCAGCAGTGGCGACAGATCCCTCTCCTACGAGCAGTACTTC.

This clonotype was seen a handful of times. The gene calls are TRBV5-1 and TRBJ2-1; 14 bases align to TRBD2. This CDR3 spans 15 amino acids. CDR1 and CDR2 from the germline V gene are SGHRS and YFSETQ. V was clipped by 4 bases and J by 6 bases; unmatched bases: 3. CDR3 DNA: TGCGCCAGCAGCGGGACTAGCGGGAGAGCCAATGAGCAGTTCTTC. Encoded protein: CASSGTSGRANEQFF.

The genes are TRBV2 and TRBJ2-2, with 9 bases fitting TRBD2. Germline CDR1 reads SNHLY; CDR2 reads FYNNEI. The CDR3 has 15 amino acids. The V gene end was trimmed by 6 bases and the J gene end by 1 base; junction bases not matched to a gene: 3. The DNA for the CDR3 is TGTGCCAGCAGAGAGACTAGCGGGAACACCGGGGAGCTGTTTTTT. This sequence encodes CASRETSGNTGELFF.

This clonotype was recorded many times. The CDR3 sequence: CASTVGRGTEAFF. DNA for the CDR3: TGTGCCAGCACGGTTGGGAGGGGGACTGAAGCTTTCTTT. V usage is TRBV2 and J usage is TRBJ1-1; D might be TRBD1 (6 bases). V lost 7 bases and J 5 bases, leaving 14 bases between the germline ends. Germline V CDR1 and CDR2: SNHLY, FYNNEI. The CDR3 is made up of 13 amino acids.

The chain has TRBV7-3 and TRBJ2-1, with 8 bases that match TRBD1. This CDR3 region has 15 residues. V trimming: 5 bases; J trimming: 3 bases; junction bases outside the gene matches: 6. Germline V gene sequence: CDR1 SGHTA, CDR2 FQGTGA. The DNA of the CDR3 is TGTGCCAGCAGCCCACCCGGGACAGGCTACAATGAGCAGTTCTTC. It codes for CASSPPGTGYNEQFF.

V gene TRBV20-1 combines with J gene TRBJ2-1, with TRBD1 identical over 7 bases. Germline CDR1 DFQATT, CDR2 SNEGSKA (reference sequence). V trimming: 7 bases; J trimming: 4 bases; junction bases outside the gene matches: 4. This CDR3 spans 12 amino acids. The chain's CDR3 is CSVRTGYNEQFF. The DNA of the CDR3 is TGCAGTGTTAGGACAGGTTACAATGAGCAGTTCTTC.

The table lists this clonotype with many counts. The chain uses TRBV6-2 or TRBV6-3 and TRBJ2-7, with no clear D. The V gene lost 9 bases and the J gene lost 2 bases, with 17 bases spanning the gap. Per germline, CDR1 MNHEY and CDR2 SVGEGT. This CDR3 is 14 amino acids long. The CDR3, as DNA: TGTGCCAGTAAGATTTTGGACGGAGCCTACGAGCAGTACTTC. As protein: CASKILDGAYEQYF.

Many counts were recorded for this clonotype. The genes are TRBV7-3 and TRBJ2-5, with TRBD1 matching 7 bases. This CDR3 has 13 residues. Germline trimming cut 4 bases from V and 5 bases from J; bases unmatched to any gene: 4. Germline loops: CDR1 SGHTA, CDR2 FQGTGA. The CDR3 is CASSYDREETQYF. The CDR3 nucleotides are TGTGCCAGCAGCTACGACAGGGAGGAGACCCAGTACTTC.

This clonotype was recorded a few times. The rearrangement links TRBV10-3 to TRBJ2-7; TRBD1 agrees at 8 bases. Germline V CDR1 and CDR2: ENHRY, SYGVKD. The CDR3 loop spans 13 amino acids. The V gene end was trimmed by 10 bases and the J gene end by 4 bases; junction bases not matched to a gene: 9. The CDR3 is CATSGTGSYEQYF. CDR3 DNA sequence: TGTGCCACCTCCGGGACAGGCTCGTACGAGCAGTACTTC.

This clonotype was detected only a few times. A much larger clone sits a single nucleotide away, making a read error possible. V and J are TRBV28 and TRBJ2-3; the D gene is possibly TRBD1 (5 bases). Germline V gene data show CDR1 as MDHEN and CDR2 as SYDVKM. The CDR3 is 16 residues long. The CDR3 sequence is CASKHTPSLGTGTQYF. For the CDR3, the DNA is TGTGCCAGCAAACACACCCCGTCGTTAGGCACAGGTACGCAGTATTTT.